Listed here are 20 T cell receptor beta chains from one sample, sequenced in a study of T cells in women clearing cervical HPV infection. The assay was immunoSEQ multiplex PCR, and TCRdb's table has in-frame clones only and misses some. Its table lists tens of thousands of clones. The sample taken for sequencing was blood buffy coat. These receptors were taken from a woman between 18 and 69 years old with a cervical HPV16 infection that either progressed to CIN3+ or cleared (not recorded which).

CDR3 DNA (partial): TGCAGTGCTTACAGGGGTACAGATACG. Translation gives CSAYRGTDT. The CDR3 in full is CSAYRGTDTQYF. V usage is TRBV20-1 and J usage is TRBJ2-3, with 7 bases aligning to TRBD1. Coverage ceases 3 residues before the CDR3 finishes, and the germline J gene fills in the end. The germline CDR1 and CDR2 sequences are DFQATT and SNEGSKA (reference sequence). V was pared by 5 bases and J by 3 bases, with 2 bases of the junction left unmatched. This CDR3 is built from 12 residues.

Concerning this clone itself: The read halts 3 residues ahead of the CDR3 end, with the missing end drawn from the germline J gene. V and J are TRBV19 and TRBJ1-1; maybe TRBD1 (5 bases). Germline CDR1 and CDR2: LNHDA and SQIVND (reference sequence). The V end was cut by 7 bases, the J end by 7 bases, with 16 bases between. The CDR3 is 13 amino acids. Incomplete CDR3 DNA: TGTGCCAGTAATGGAAGGGGTTACGGTGAA. Its translation is CASNGRGYGE. The whole CDR3 sequence is CASNGRGYGEAFF.

Points on this clone: The read ends 3 residues shy of where the CDR3 ends; the end is completed using the germline J gene. V usage is TRBV20-1 and J usage is TRBJ2-5; 10 nucleotides line up with TRBD2. The junction had 8 bases not matched to a gene; V was cut back by 5 bases and J by 5 bases. Germline V gene lookup returns CDR1 DFQATT and CDR2 SNEGSKA (reference sequence). The CDR3 sequence is 14 residues long. The CDR3 here is CSASLLAGAETQYF. The DNA read from the CDR3 is TGCAGTGCTTCCCTGCTAGCGGGAGCGGAGACC.

Worth noting for this clone: The read terminates 3 residues before the CDR3 end, so the remaining end is supplied by the germline J gene. The rearrangement joins TRBV7-2 to TRBJ2-7; tentatively, D is TRBD2 (6 bases). The CDR3 spans 13 residues. CDR1 and CDR2 (germline): SGHTA, FQGNSA. With 5 bases removed from V and 3 bases from J, the gap between germline ends came to 11 bases. The part of the CDR3 DNA that was read is TGTGCCAGCAGCAAAGCGGGTAGCTACGAG. Translating it yields CASSKAGSYE. The full CDR3 reads CASSKAGSYEQYF.

In the case of this clone: The CDR3 goes on 3 residues after the read ends, and that part is filled in from the germline J gene. This sequence joins TRBV10-3 and TRBJ1-4; D is unresolved. The germline V gene has CDR1 ENHRY and CDR2 SYGVKD. The CDR3 runs 14 residues. V was cut by 6 bases and J by 5 bases, with 13 bases left in between. The CDR3 loop reads CAISPSTGNEKLFF. The CDR3 DNA, read in part, is TGTGCCATCAGCCCCTCGACGGGGAATGAAAAA.

To note about this clone: The sequence runs out 3 residues before the end of the CDR3; the remainder is reconstructed from the germline J gene. This chain links TRBV18 with TRBJ2-1; D perhaps matches TRBD1 (5 bases). The germline V and J ends were trimmed by 3 bases and 7 bases, with 10 bases remaining between them. The CDR3 totals 13 residues. Germline CDR1 is KGHSH and CDR2 is LQKENI. The sequenced part of the CDR3 DNA is TGTGCCAGCTCACCGAACGCAGGGAATGAG. This sequence encodes CASSPNAGNE. The full CDR3 sequence reads CASSPNAGNEQFF.

As to this clone: Read data end 3 residues before the CDR3 end; the end is taken from the germline J gene. This sequence joins TRBV10-3 and TRBJ2-2; 8 bases line up with TRBD2. In germline, CDR1 is ENHRY, CDR2 SYGVKD. The CDR3 consists of 15 residues. The V gene end was trimmed by 5 bases and the J gene end by 6 bases; junction bases not matched to a gene: 8. CDR3 residues: CAISTSGSGAGELFF. Partial CDR3 DNA: TGTGCCATCAGTACGAGCGGGAGTGGCGCCGGGGAG.

Comment on this clone: The DNA ends 3 residues before the CDR3 does, and the rest of the CDR3 is filled in from the germline J gene. The chain uses TRBV6-2 or TRBV6-3 and TRBJ1-6; 7 bases agree with TRBD1. This CDR3 is built from 15 residues. Trimming at V came to 6 bases and at J to 5 bases, leaving 7 bases not matched to a gene. From germline, CDR1 is MNHEY and CDR2 SVGEGT. CDR3 loop: CASRLQGEHNSPLHF. The covered CDR3 bases are TGTGCCAGCAGATTGCAGGGGGAGCATAATTCACCC.

Points on this clone: The read finishes 3 residues shy of the CDR3 end, and the germline J gene is used to complete it. The gene calls are TRBV19 and TRBJ2-7; 12 bases are a match to TRBD2. With 9 bases clipped from V and 4 bases from J, the junction kept 10 bases outside the gene matches. CDR3 length: 15 residues. Germline V CDR1 and CDR2: LNHDA, SQIVND (reference sequence). This CDR3 is CASLRATSGGYEQYF. The sequenced CDR3 bases are TGTGCCAGCCTCCGGGCCACTAGCGGGGGGTACGAG. The whole variable domain, filled in from reference TRBV19 and TRBJ2-7, reads DGGITQSPKYLFRKEGQNVTLSCEQNLNHDAMYWYRQDPGQGLRLIYYSQIVNDFQKGDIAEGYSVSREKKESFPLTVTSAQKNPTAFYLCASLRATSGGYEQYFGPGTRLTVT.

A note on this clone: The read halts 3 residues ahead of the CDR3 end, with the missing end drawn from the germline J gene. V usage is TRBV11-2 and J usage is TRBJ2-6; the D is unclear. This CDR3 has 14 amino acids. Germline-derived CDR1 and CDR2 are SGHAT and FQNNGV. V was trimmed by 5 bases and J by 0 bases, leaving 5 bases between them. The CDR3 here is CASSRVSGANVLTF. The sequenced CDR3 bases are TGTGCCAGCAGCCGGGTCTCTGGGGCCAACGTC. Full variable domain (rest looked up from reference TRBV11-2 and TRBJ2-6): EAGVAQSPRYKIIEKRQSVAFWCNPISGHATLYWYQQILGQGPKLLIQFQNNGVVDDSQLPKDRFSAERLKGVDSTLKIQPAKLEDSAVYLCASSRVSGANVLTFGAGSRLTVL.

About this clone: From the germline J gene comes the end of the CDR3, since the read stops 3 residues before it. V is TRBV6-2 or TRBV6-3 and J is TRBJ1-5; D not certain. V was pared by 2 bases and J by 9 bases, with 8 bases between. The CDR3 loop spans 12 amino acids. Germline CDR1 reads MNHEY; CDR2 reads SVGEGT. The CDR3 DNA, read in part, is TGTGCCAGCAGTTACCCCTATTTGCCC. Protein product: CASSYPYLP. The whole CDR3 protein is CASSYPYLPQHF.

Worth noting for this clone: Read sequence stops 3 residues before the CDR3 end, and the germline J gene provides the missing end. The J gene is TRBJ2-3, the V gene TRBV10-1; D may be TRBD1 (5 bases). The CDR3 length is 13 residues. V shed 11 bases and J shed 4 bases, with 16 bases lying between them. Germline V gene data show CDR1 as WNHNN and CDR2 as SYGVQD (reference sequence). The CDR3: CAPGGRVADTQYF. Partial CDR3 DNA: TGCGCCCCCGGTGGCAGGGTGGCAGATACG.

About this clone: The sequence runs out 3 residues before the end of the CDR3; the remainder is reconstructed from the germline J gene. The rearrangement links TRBV25-1 to TRBJ1-5, with unresolved D. Germline lookup yields CDR1 MGHDK and CDR2 SYGVNS. The ends were cut back, 3 bases at V and 7 bases at J, with 10 bases in the middle. There are 13 residues in the CDR3. The CDR3 protein is CASSERVGQPQHF. The sequenced CDR3 bases are TGTGCCAGCAGTGAGAGGGTAGGCCAGCCC.

Details on this clone: The read stops 3 residues short of the end of the CDR3; the missing end is completed from the germline J gene. The chain carries TRBV20-1 and TRBJ2-7; tentatively, D is TRBD2 (6 bases). Germline loops: CDR1 DFQATT, CDR2 SNEGSKA (reference sequence). Trimming removed 0 bases at V and 4 bases at J, with 22 bases between. There are 17 residues in the CDR3. The CDR3 sequence is CSARDTADTSRLYEQYF. The CDR3 DNA, read in part, is TGCAGTGCTAGAGATACGGCGGATACTAGCCGACTATACGAG.

Regarding this clone: The read ends 3 residues early relative to the CDR3; the germline J gene fills the gap. The V gene is TRBV7-2, the J gene TRBJ2-7, with TRBD1 matching 7 bases. The CDR3 is made up of 14 amino acids. V dropped 5 bases and J dropped 0; count of bases not matched to a gene: 4. Germline V gives CDR1 SGHTA, CDR2 FQGNSA. The CDR3 reads CASSDRQGSYEQYF. The covered CDR3 bases are TGTGCCAGCAGCGACCGACAGGGCTCCTACGAG.

Comment on this clone: The read ends 3 residues before the CDR3 terminus; that terminus is restored from the germline J gene. The chain joins TRBV30 to TRBJ2-7; 9 nucleotides align to TRBD2. The CDR3 extends over 14 amino acids. J was trimmed by 2 bases and V by 1 base; bases with no gene match: 3. Germline CDR1 GTSNPN, CDR2 SVGIG (reference sequence). CDR3 in amino acids: CAWSDAGGPYEQYF. CDR3 DNA (partial): TGTGCCTGGAGTGACGCGGGAGGGCCCTACGAG.

Notes on this clone: The CDR3 extends 3 residues past the end of the read, so its final part is completed from the germline J gene. This chain uses TRBV20-1 with TRBJ2-5; weak D call: TRBD1 (5 bases). The germline CDR1 and CDR2 sequences are DFQATT and SNEGSKA (reference sequence). V lost 2 bases and J lost 4, with 8 bases in between. This CDR3 has 12 amino acids. The DNA read from the CDR3 is TGCAGTGCTAGAAGGGGCGGAGAGACC. This translates into CSARRGGET. The CDR3, in full, reads CSARRGGETQYF.

Turning to this clone: The CDR3 end lies 3 residues beyond the end of the read and is filled in from the germline J gene. The gene calls are TRBV30 and TRBJ2-3, with 10 bases lining up with TRBD2. With V trimmed by 4 bases and J by 5 bases, 6 bases remained unmatched. The CDR3 is made up of 14 amino acids. CDR1 GTSNPN and CDR2 SVGIG come from the germline V gene (reference sequence). The sequenced part of the CDR3 DNA is TGTGCCTGGACTAGCGGGAGCGGTATAGATACG. Translating gives CAWTSGSGIDT. The complete CDR3 protein is CAWTSGSGIDTQYF.

Comment on this clone: The CDR3 end lies 3 residues beyond the end of the read and is filled in from the germline J gene. The chain is built from TRBV5-6 and TRBJ1-1; TRBD1 aligns across 7 bases. V dropped 3 bases and J dropped 7; count of bases not matched to a gene: 6. The CDR3 is 13 amino acids. From germline, CDR1 is SGHDT and CDR2 YYEEEE. CDR3 DNA (partial): TGTGCCAGCAGCTACTACAGGGGAGGTGAA. Translated: CASSYYRGGE. The whole CDR3 sequence is CASSYYRGGEAFF.

Comment on this clone: Read coverage stops 3 residues before the CDR3 terminus; the germline J gene supplies the remainder. The rearrangement uses TRBV5-4 and TRBJ1-4, with D maybe TRBD1 (5 bases). The CDR3 has 16 residues. Trimming took 0 bases from V and 4 from J, leaving 13 bases between them. Germline V gene lookup returns CDR1 SGHNT and CDR2 YYREEE (reference sequence). CDR3 protein: CASSLVDSSNNEKLFF. The sequenced part of the CDR3 DNA is TGTGCCAGCAGCTTGGTTGACAGTTCGAATAATGAAAAA.